The TCR beta chain described here comes from a study of T-cell memory formation after mild COVID-19. In this sample, this clonotype turned up a few times. J gave up 3 bases and V 4 bases, and 10 bases lay outside the gene matches. In germline, CDR1 is SGDLS, CDR2 YYNGEE. The CDR3 runs 16 residues. MiXCR, run by TCRdb on the 5' RACE reads, gives a single entry per CDR3 protein. The sample has roughly 190,000 distinct CDR3 sequences, about 27% seen once. The clonotype originates from an adult woman who had mild COVID-19 (a few samples of this study predate the infection). Cell type and time point are not known. The sequencing input was PBMCs or a T cell subset sorted from them (not recorded which). The genes are TRBV9 and TRBJ2-1; 7 nucleotides line up with TRBD2. The CDR3 reads CASSPDWAGVYNEQFF. Written as DNA, the CDR3 is TGTGCCAGCAGCCCGGACTGGGCGGGAGTCTACAATGAGCAGTTCTTC. The variable domain in full, completed from reference TRBV9 and TRBJ2-1, reads DSGVTQTPKHLITATGQRVTLRCSPRSGDLSVYWYQQSLDQGLQFLIQYYNGEERAKGNILERFSAQQFPDLHSELNLSSLELGDSALYFCASSPDWAGVYNEQFFGPGTRLTVL.